A single sample is the source of the 18 T cell receptor beta chains below, sequenced in a study of regulatory T cells in long-lasting Graves disease. Time point: persistent/refractory GD, antithyroid drugs over 5 years with positive TRAb. RNA extracted from PBMCs served as the sequencing template. Library construction for TCR beta used iRepertoire HTBI primers and Arm-PCR of CDR3 regions. MiXCR was run by TCRdb on the multiplex PCR reads, yielding one entry per CDR3 protein. The table shows 430,000 or so distinct CDR3 sequences, with roughly 21% occurring only once. The sample consisted of peripheral blood mononuclear cells (PBMCs), taken when the disease was refractory, from a patient treated with antithyroid drugs. The receptors come from a female donor with Graves disease.

In its sample, this clonotype was seen many times. The chain is built from TRBV29-1 and TRBJ2-5; D ambiguous. This CDR3 is 13 amino acids long. Trimming cost V 0 bases and J 2 bases, with 7 bases left between them. In germline, CDR1 is SQVTM, CDR2 ANQGSEA. The CDR3 bases are TGCAGCGTTGAAGATAAGGGACAAGAGACCCAGTACTTC. Its protein is CSVEDKGQETQYF.

This clonotype was seen many times. This chain uses TRBV28 with TRBJ2-5; D not certain. The CDR3 consists of 12 residues. Trimming shortened V by 1 base and J by 5 bases, and 5 bases separated the two germline ends. Germline V gene sequence: CDR1 MDHEN, CDR2 SYDVKM. The CDR3 here is CASSLLAETQYF. The CDR3 region has the DNA TGTGCCAGCAGTTTATTGGCGGAGACCCAGTACTTC.

This sequence joins TRBV11-2 and TRBJ2-1; D uncertain. V dropped 0 bases and J dropped 7 bases, with 7 bases sitting between them. CDR1 is SGHAT, CDR2 FQNNGV, per germline. CDR3 length: 13 residues. The CDR3 coding sequence is TGTGCCAGCAGCTTAGATATGGGGAATGAGCAGTTCTTC. This encodes CASSLDMGNEQFF.

A remark on this clonotype: A read error may explain this, as a much larger clone is one base away. CDR3 coding DNA: TGTGCCAGCAGTCCTTGGACAGGGTTTAATGAAAAACTGTCTTTT. Translation: CASSPWTGFNEKLSF. The chain is built from TRBV28 and TRBJ1-4, with 8 nucleotides matching TRBD1. The CDR3 length is 15 residues. The germline CDR1 and CDR2 sequences are MDHEN and SYDVKM. The complete variable domain, with remaining parts taken from reference TRBV28 and TRBJ1-4, reads DVKVTQSSRYLVKRTGEKVFLECVQDMDHENMFWYRQDPGLGLRLIYFSYDVKMKEKGDIPEGYSVSREKKERFSLILESASTNQTSMYLCASSPWTGFNEKLSFGSGTQLSVL.

The V gene is TRBV25-1, the J gene TRBJ1-1, with 8 bases that match TRBD1. The CDR3 is 14 amino acids. Unmatched junction bases numbered 1, after V lost 4 bases and J lost 0 bases. The germline V gene has CDR1 MGHDK and CDR2 SYGVNS. For the CDR3, the DNA is TGTGCCAGCAGTGGACAGGGGATGAACACTGAAGCTTTCTTT. The encoded protein is CASSGQGMNTEAFF.

The genes are TRBV10-1 and TRBJ1-1; D is possibly TRBD1 (5 bases). The CDR3 is 11 amino acids. V shed 8 bases and J shed 11 bases, with 15 bases lying between them. CDR1 is WNHNN, CDR2 SYGVQD, per germline (reference sequence). The CDR3 DNA reads as TGCGCCAGCGGGGGAGGATCGGATGCTTTCTTT. Its protein product is CASGGGSDAFF.

This clonotype was seen ten or more times. The V gene is TRBV28, the J gene TRBJ2-5; D remains unclear. The V and J ends lost 2 bases and 5 bases respectively, with 9 bases between them. This CDR3 has 13 residues. Germline values: CDR1 MDHEN, CDR2 SYDVKM. The CDR3 region is CASSLGVWETQYF. The CDR3 DNA reads as TGTGCCAGCAGTTTAGGGGTATGGGAGACCCAGTACTTC.

V is TRBV20-1 and J is TRBJ1-5, with TRBD1 matching 10 bases. The germline V gene has CDR1 DFQATT and CDR2 SNEGSKA (reference sequence). This CDR3 has 14 amino acids. Unmatched junction bases numbered 6, after V lost 1 base and J lost 9 bases. The chain's CDR3 is CSARATGGWRPQHF. The CDR3 DNA reads as TGCAGTGCTAGAGCGACAGGGGGCTGGCGGCCCCAGCATTTT.

This clonotype showed up just a few times. CDR3 protein: CASSFFTSTDTQYF. In nucleotides, the CDR3 is TGTGCCAGCAGTTTTTTCACTAGCACAGATACGCAGTATTTT. The chain recombines TRBV28 with TRBJ2-3; D is unclear. The CDR3 is 14 residues long. The germline CDR1 and CDR2 sequences are MDHEN and SYDVKM. V gave up 3 bases and J gave up 0 bases, with 7 bases separating them.

This clonotype was seen a handful of times. The genes are TRBV6-1 and TRBJ1-2; 7 nucleotides align to TRBD1. The germline V gene has CDR1 MNHNS and CDR2 SASEGT. CDR3 length equals 15 residues. V was pared by 5 bases and J by 6 bases, with 12 bases of the junction left unmatched. CDR3: CASSTPSTGNHGYTF. CDR3 in DNA: TGTGCCAGCAGTACCCCTTCGACAGGGAACCATGGCTACACCTTC.

This clonotype occurred many times. V gene TRBV28 combines with J gene TRBJ1-6; 9 nucleotides agree with TRBD1. The ends lost 2 bases at V and 6 bases at J; junction bases unmatched: 5. Germline V CDR1 and CDR2: MDHEN, SYDVKM. The CDR3 is 16 residues long. Here the CDR3 DNA reads TGTGCCAGCAGTTTAGGGACAGGGAGGATTAATTCACCCCTCCACTTT. This gives the protein CASSLGTGRINSPLHF.

This clonotype has at least ten counts. J is TRBJ2-3 and V is TRBV2, with no clear D. The CDR3 is made up of 12 amino acids. Trimming stripped 4 bases from V and 6 bases from J, with 8 bases between. In germline, CDR1 is SNHLY, CDR2 FYNNEI. Here the CDR3 reads CASSVTPDTQYF. The DNA of the CDR3 is TGTGCCAGCAGTGTGACCCCCGATACGCAGTATTTT. The whole variable domain, remainder taken from reference TRBV2 and TRBJ2-3, is EPEVTQTPSHQVTQMGQEVILRCVPISNHLYFYWYRQILGQKVEFLVSFYNNEISEKSEIFDDQFSVERPDGSNFTLKIRSTKLEDSAMYFCASSVTPDTQYFGPGTRLTVL.

Details on this clonotype: Its ends do not fully match the called genes, so a read error is possible. The rearrangement joins TRBV28 to TRBJ1-5; TRBD1 matches 9 bases. This CDR3 contains 14 residues. Per the germline V gene, CDR1 is MDHEN and CDR2 is SYDVKM. The DNA for the CDR3 is TGTGCCAGCAGTTTATGGTCGACAGGGGGGGCGTTAAAATTT. Protein product: CASSLWSTGGALKF.

Only a few counts were recorded for this clonotype. The chain couples TRBV14 to TRBJ2-1, with 15 bases lining up with TRBD2. V gave up 4 bases and J gave up 9 bases; unmatched junction bases: 16. The CDR3 contains 19 residues. Germline assignment: CDR1 SGHDN and CDR2 FVKESK. CDR3 in amino acids: CASSPLPHSGTSGGIEQFF. The CDR3 coding sequence is TGTGCCAGCAGCCCCCTCCCTCATTCCGGGACTAGCGGGGGGATTGAGCAGTTCTTC.

This clonotype was picked up many times. This sequence joins TRBV19 and TRBJ1-1; no clear D. V was trimmed by 3 bases and J by 4 bases, leaving 24 bases between them. Germline V gene sequence: CDR1 LNHDA, CDR2 SQIVND (reference sequence). There are 18 residues in the CDR3. Written as DNA, the CDR3 is TGTGCCAGTAGTATCGGGAGGAGCGAATCCCGGAGGCCCACTGAAGCTTTCTTT. Translated, it gives CASSIGRSESRRPTEAFF.

Only a few counts were recorded for this clonotype. The V gene is TRBV11-2, the J gene TRBJ2-2; perhaps TRBD2 as D (6 bases). Trimming left V 1 base short and J 5 bases short, with 23 bases between. Looked up from germline, CDR1 is SGHAT and CDR2 is FQNNGV. The CDR3 spans 19 residues. CDR3 DNA sequence: TGTGCCAGCAGCTTAGTGATCACCAATTACGGGAGAAATACCGGGGAGCTGTTTTTT. The encoded protein is CASSLVITNYGRNTGELFF.

This clonotype has a count of ten or more. CDR3 bases: TGTGCCAGCAGTGAAGCGTACACCTACCAGTACTTC. Protein sequence: CASSEAYTYQYF. The J gene is TRBJ2-5, the V gene TRBV2; D unclear. V shed 0 bases and J shed 10 bases, with 9 bases lying between them. Germline V gene lookup returns CDR1 SNHLY and CDR2 FYNNEI. This CDR3 region has 12 residues.

The V and J genes are TRBV29-1 and TRBJ2-5, with D possibly TRBD1 on 8 matching bases. The V end was cut by 5 bases, the J end by 7 bases, with 17 bases between. Looked up from germline, CDR1 is SQVTM and CDR2 is ANQGSEA. CDR3 size: 13 residues. The CDR3: CSVSVDREGTQYF. CDR3 DNA: TGCAGCGTTTCCGTGGACAGGGAGGGGACCCAGTACTTC.